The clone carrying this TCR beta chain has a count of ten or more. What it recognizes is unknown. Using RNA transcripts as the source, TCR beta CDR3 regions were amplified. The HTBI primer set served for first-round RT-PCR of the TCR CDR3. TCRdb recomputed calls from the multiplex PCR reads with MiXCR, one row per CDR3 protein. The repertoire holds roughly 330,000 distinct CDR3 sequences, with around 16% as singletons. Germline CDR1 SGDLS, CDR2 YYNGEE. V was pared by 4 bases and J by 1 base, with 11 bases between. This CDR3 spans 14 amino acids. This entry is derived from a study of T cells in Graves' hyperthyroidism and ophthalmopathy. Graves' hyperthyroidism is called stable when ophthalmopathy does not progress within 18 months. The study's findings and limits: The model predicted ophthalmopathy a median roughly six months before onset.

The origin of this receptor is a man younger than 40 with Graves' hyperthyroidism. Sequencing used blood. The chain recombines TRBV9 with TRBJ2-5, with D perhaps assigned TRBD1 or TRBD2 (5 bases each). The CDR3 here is CASSFGTVQETQYF. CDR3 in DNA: TGTGCCAGCAGCTTCGGGACGGTCCAAGAGACCCAGTACTTC.